This TCR beta chain was identified in a study of blood T cell repertoires in COVID-19. Study information: Samples representing acute and convalescent COVID-19 were sourced from the United States, Italy and Spain. Nucleic acid was either cDNA or gDNA, and it came from T cells, B-cell-depleted T cells, or PBMCs.

In the original analysis: Researchers report that nucleated cell counts were estimated from reference gene primer amplification. Clones were read by immunoSEQ multiplex PCR, and TCRdb kept only the in-frame ones, dropping some. V, J and clone size derive from that table, while D and trimming were established from the DNA sequence. The table shows approximately 15,000 clones, with around nine tenths occurring only once. Germline CDR1 is SGHTS and CDR2 is YDEGEE. CDR3 length: 14 amino acids. V was pared by 4 bases and J by 5 bases, with 5 bases of the junction left unmatched. The origin of this receptor is a human donor with active COVID-19. The donor label of this sample is uncertain. Sequenced input: peripheral blood. The chain is built from TRBV5-8 and TRBJ2-7; TRBD2 aligns across 11 bases. CDR3 amino acids: CASSLLAGVHEQYF. DNA of the CDR3: TGTGCCAGCAGCCTACTAGCGGGAGTCCACGAGCAGTACTTC.